The following is a TCR beta chain sequence with its context. These data come from a study of T cell clones after liver transplantation. Clones were read by immunoSEQ multiplex PCR, and TCRdb kept only the in-frame ones, dropping some. The table lists about 120,000 clones, approximately 90% of them singletons. The germline V gene encodes CDR1 MGHDK and CDR2 SYGVNS. This CDR3 contains 17 residues. V gave up 0 bases and J gave up 6 bases; unmatched junction bases: 10. The receptor's source is a human patient who received a liver transplant. Some of these T cells may belong to the graft donor. The sample was CD4+ T cells from blood, taken 12 months after liver transplant. J is TRBJ2-5 and V is TRBV25-1; 10 nucleotides agree with TRBD1. The CDR3 DNA is TGTGCCAGCAGTGAATATACCCTCCGGGACAGGGGTCAGACCCAGTACTTC. This sequence encodes CASSEYTLRDRGQTQYF.